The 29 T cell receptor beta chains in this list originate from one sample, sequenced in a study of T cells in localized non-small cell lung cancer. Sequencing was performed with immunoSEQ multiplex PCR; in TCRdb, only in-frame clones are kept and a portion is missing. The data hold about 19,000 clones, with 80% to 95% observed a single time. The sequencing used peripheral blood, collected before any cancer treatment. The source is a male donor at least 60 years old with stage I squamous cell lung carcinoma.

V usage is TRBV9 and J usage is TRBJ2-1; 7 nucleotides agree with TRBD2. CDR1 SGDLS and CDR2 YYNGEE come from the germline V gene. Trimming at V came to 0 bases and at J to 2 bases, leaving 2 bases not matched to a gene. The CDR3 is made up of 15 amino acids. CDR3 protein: CASSVERDPYNEQFF. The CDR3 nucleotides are TGTGCCAGCAGCGTAGAGCGGGATCCCTACAATGAGCAGTTCTTC. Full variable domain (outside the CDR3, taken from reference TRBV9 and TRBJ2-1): DSGVTQTPKHLITATGQRVTLRCSPRSGDLSVYWYQQSLDQGLQFLIQYYNGEERAKGNILERFSAQQFPDLHSELNLSSLELGDSALYFCASSVERDPYNEQFFGPGTRLTVL.

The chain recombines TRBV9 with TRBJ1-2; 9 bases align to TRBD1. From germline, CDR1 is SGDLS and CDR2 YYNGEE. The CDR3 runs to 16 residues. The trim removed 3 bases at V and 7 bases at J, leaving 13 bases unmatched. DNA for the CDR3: TGTGCCAGCAGCGGCACCCAACCGGGACAGGGAGGTGGCTACACCTTC. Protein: CASSGTQPGQGGGYTF.

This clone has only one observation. The CDR3 DNA reads as TGTGCCAGCAGCATCATAAACACTGAAGCTTTCTTT. Translated, it gives CASSIINTEAFF. This rearrangement joins TRBV28 to TRBJ1-1, with D hard to call. The length of the CDR3 is 12 residues. Germline V gives CDR1 MDHEN, CDR2 SYDVKM. Trimming removed 6 bases from V and 2 bases from J, with 7 bases in between.

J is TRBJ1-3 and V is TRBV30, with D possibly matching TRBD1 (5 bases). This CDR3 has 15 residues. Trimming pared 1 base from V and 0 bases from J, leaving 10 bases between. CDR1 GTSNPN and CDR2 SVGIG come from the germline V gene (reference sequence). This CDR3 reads CAWSGTLISGNTIYF. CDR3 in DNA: TGTGCCTGGAGTGGGACACTGATCTCTGGAAACACCATATATTTT. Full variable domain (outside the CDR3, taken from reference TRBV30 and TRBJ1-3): SQTIHQWPATLVQPVGSPLSLECTVEGTSNPNLYWYRQAAGRGLQLLFYSVGIGQISSEVPQNLSASRPQDRQFILSSKKLLLSDSGFYLCAWSGTLISGNTIYFGEGSWLTVV.

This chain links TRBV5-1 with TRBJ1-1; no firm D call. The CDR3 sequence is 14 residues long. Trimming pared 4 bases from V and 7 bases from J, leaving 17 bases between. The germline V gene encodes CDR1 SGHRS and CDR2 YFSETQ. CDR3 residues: CASSPQSDWNEAFF. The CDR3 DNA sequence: TGCGCCAGCAGCCCACAATCCGACTGGAATGAAGCTTTCTTT.

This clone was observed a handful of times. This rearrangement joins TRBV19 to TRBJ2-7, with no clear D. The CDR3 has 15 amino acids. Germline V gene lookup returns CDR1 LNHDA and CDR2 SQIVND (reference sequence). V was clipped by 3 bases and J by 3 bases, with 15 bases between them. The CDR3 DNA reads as TGTGCCAGTAGTATCGACATCGAGTATTTCTACGAGCAGTACTTC. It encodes CASSIDIEYFYEQYF.

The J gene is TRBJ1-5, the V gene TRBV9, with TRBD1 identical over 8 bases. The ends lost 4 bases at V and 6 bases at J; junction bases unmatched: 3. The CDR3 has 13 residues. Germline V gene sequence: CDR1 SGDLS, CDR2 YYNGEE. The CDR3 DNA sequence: TGTGCCAGCAGCTGGACAGGGACTCAGCCCCAGCATTTT. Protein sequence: CASSWTGTQPQHF.

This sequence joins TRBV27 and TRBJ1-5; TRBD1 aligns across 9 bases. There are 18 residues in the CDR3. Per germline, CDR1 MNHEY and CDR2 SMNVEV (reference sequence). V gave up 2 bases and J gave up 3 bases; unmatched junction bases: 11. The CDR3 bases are TGTGCCAGCAGTTTAAAACCTACGGGACAGGGTTACAATCAGCCCCAGCATTTT. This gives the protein CASSLKPTGQGYNQPQHF.

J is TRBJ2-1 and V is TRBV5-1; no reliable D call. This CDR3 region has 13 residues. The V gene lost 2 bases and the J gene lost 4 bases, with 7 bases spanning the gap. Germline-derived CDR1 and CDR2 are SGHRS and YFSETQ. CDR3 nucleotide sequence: TGCGCCAGCAGCTTAGGGAAGTACAATGAGCAGTTCTTC. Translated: CASSLGKYNEQFF.

The CDR3 DNA reads as TGTGCCAGCTCACCACTGGCCGCAATTAATGAAAAACTGTTTTTT. Protein sequence: CASSPLAAINEKLFF. The gene calls are TRBV18 and TRBJ1-4; no definite D call. The V end was cut by 1 base, the J end by 4 bases, with 10 bases between. Germline V lookup: CDR1 KGHSH, CDR2 LQKENI. The CDR3 has 15 amino acids.

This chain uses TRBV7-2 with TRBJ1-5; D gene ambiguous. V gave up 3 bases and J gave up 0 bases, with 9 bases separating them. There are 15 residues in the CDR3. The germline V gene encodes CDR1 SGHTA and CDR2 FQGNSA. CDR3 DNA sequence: TGTGCCAGCAGCTTGTACAGTTCTAGCAATCAGCCCCAGCATTTT. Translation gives CASSLYSSSNQPQHF. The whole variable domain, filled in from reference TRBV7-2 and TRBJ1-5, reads GAGVSQSPSNKVTEKGKDVELRCDPISGHTALYWYRQSLGQGLEFLIYFQGNSAPDKSGLPSDRFSAERTGGSVSTLTIQRTQQEDSAVYLCASSLYSSSNQPQHFGDGTRLSIL.

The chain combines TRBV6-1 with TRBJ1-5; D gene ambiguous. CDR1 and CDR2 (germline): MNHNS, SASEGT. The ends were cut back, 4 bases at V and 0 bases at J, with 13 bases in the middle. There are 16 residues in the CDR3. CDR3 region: CASSVVAVYSNQPQHF. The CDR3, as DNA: TGTGCCAGCAGTGTAGTGGCAGTGTATAGCAATCAGCCCCAGCATTTT.

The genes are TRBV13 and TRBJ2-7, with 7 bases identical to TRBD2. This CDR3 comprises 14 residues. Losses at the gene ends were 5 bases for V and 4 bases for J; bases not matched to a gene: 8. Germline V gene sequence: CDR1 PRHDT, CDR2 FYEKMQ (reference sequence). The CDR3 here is CASSTRGRVYEQYF. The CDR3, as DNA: TGTGCCAGCAGCACCCGGGGGAGGGTTTACGAGCAGTACTTC. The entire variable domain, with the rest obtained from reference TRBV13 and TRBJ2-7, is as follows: AAGVIQSPRHLIKEKRETATLKCYPIPRHDTVYWYQQGPGQDPQFLISFYEKMQSDKGSIPDRFSAQQFSDYHSELNMSSLELGDSALYFCASSTRGRVYEQYFGPGTRLTVT.

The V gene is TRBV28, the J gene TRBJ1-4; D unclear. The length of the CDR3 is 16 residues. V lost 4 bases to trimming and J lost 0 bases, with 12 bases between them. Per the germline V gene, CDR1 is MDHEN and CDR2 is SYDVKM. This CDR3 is CASSYHSTATNEKLFF. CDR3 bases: TGTGCCAGCAGTTATCACAGTACCGCAACTAATGAAAAACTGTTTTTT.

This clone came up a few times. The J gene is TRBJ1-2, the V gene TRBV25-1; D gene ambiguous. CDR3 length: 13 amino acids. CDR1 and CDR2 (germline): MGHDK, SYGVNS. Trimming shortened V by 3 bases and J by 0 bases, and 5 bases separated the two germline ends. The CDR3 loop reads CASSDGANYGYTF. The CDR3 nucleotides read TGTGCCAGCAGTGACGGAGCTAACTATGGCTACACCTTC.

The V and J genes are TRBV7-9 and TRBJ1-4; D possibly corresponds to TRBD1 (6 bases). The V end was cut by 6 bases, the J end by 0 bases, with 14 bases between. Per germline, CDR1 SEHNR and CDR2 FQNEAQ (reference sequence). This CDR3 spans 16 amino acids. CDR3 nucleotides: TGTGCCAGCAGTGCGGGGACACAAGCAACTAATGAAAAACTGTTTTTT. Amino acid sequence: CASSAGTQATNEKLFF.

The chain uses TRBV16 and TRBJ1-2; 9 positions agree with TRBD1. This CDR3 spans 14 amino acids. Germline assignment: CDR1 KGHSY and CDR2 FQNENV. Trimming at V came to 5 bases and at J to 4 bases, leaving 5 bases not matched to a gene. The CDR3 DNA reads TGTGCCAGCAGCGACAGGGGGGAGGCCTATGGCTACACCTTC. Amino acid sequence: CASSDRGEAYGYTF. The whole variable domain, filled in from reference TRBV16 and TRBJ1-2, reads GEEVAQTPKHLVRGEGQKAKLYCAPIKGHSYVFWYQQVLKNEFKFLISFQNENVFDETGMPKERFSAKCLPNSPCSLEIQATKLEDSAVYFCASSDRGEAYGYTFGSGTRLTVV.

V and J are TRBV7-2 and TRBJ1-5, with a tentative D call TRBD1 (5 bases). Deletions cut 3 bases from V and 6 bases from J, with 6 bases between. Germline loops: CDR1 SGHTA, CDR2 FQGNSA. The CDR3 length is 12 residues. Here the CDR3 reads CASSLDTQPQHF. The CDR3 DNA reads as TGTGCCAGCAGCTTGGACACTCAGCCCCAGCATTTT.

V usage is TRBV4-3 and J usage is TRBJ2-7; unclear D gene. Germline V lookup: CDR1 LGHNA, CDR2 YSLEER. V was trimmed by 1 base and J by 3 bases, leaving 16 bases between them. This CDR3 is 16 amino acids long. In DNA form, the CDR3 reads TGCGCCAGCAGCCAAGGGTATAGGTTTGATGACTACGAGCAGTACTTC. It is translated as CASSQGYRFDDYEQYF.

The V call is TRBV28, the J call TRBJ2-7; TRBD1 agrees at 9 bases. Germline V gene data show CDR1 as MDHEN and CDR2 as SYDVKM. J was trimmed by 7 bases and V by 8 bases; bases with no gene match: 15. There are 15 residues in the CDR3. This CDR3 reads CASLTQGDREGEQYF. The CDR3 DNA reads TGTGCCAGCTTAACTCAAGGGGACAGGGAGGGGGAGCAGTACTTC.

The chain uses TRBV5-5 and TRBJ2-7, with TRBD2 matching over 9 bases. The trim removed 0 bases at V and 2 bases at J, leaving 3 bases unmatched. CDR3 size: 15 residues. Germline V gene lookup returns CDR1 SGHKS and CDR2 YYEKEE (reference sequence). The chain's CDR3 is CASSLGREGTYEQYF. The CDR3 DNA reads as TGTGCCAGCAGCTTGGGGCGGGAGGGCACCTACGAGCAGTACTTC.

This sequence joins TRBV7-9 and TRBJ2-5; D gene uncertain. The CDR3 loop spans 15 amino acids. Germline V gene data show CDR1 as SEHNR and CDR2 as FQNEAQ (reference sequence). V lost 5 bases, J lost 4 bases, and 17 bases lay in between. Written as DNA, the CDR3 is TGTGCCAGCAGCGGCCACCAACTTTCGGGAGAGACCCAGTACTTC. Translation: CASSGHQLSGETQYF.

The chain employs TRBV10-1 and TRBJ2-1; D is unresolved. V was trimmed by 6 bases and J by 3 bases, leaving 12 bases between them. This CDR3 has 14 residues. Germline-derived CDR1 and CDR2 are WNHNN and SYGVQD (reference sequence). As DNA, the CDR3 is TGCGCCAGCAGGCCGGGTCCAGGCTACAATGAGCAGTTCTTC. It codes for CASRPGPGYNEQFF.

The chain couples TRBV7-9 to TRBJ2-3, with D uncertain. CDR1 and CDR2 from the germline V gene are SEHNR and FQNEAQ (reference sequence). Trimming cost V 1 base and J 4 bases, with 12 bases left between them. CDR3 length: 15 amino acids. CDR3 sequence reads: CASSLDGDRADTQYF. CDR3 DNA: TGTGCCAGCAGCTTAGATGGCGATCGGGCAGATACGCAGTATTTT. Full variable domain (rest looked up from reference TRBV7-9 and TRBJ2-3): DTGVSQNPRHKITKRGQNVTFRCDPISEHNRLYWYRQTLGQGPEFLTYFQNEAQLEKSRLLSDRFSAERPKGSFSTLEIQRTEQGDSAMYLCASSLDGDRADTQYFGPGTRLTVL.

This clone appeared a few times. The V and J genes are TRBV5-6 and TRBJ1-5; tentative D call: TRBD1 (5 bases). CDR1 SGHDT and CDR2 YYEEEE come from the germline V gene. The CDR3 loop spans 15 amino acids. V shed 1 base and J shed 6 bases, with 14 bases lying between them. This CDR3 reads CASSLFVRGGQPQHF. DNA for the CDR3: TGTGCCAGCAGCTTGTTTGTTCGGGGGGGTCAGCCCCAGCATTTT.

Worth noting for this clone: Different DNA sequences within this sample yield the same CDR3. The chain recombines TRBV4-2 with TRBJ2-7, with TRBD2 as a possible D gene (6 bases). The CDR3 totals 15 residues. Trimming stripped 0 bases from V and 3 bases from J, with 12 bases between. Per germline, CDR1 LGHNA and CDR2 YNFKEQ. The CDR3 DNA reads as TGTGCCAGCAGCCAAGAACTAGCAGGTTTCTACGAGCAGTACTTC. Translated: CASSQELAGFYEQYF.

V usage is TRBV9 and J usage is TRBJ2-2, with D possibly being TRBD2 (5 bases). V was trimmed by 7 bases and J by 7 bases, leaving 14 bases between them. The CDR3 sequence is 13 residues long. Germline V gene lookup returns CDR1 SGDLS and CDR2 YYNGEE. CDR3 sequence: CASGSARGGELFF. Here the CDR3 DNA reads TGTGCCAGCGGAAGCGCCCGGGGCGGGGAGCTGTTTTTT.

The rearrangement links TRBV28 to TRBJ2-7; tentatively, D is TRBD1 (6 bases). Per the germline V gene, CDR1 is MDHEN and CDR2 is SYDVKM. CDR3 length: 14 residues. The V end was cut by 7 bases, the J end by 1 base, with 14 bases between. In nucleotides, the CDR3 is TGTGCCAGCACTCGGACAGCCCCTTCCTACGAGCAGTACTTC. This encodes CASTRTAPSYEQYF.

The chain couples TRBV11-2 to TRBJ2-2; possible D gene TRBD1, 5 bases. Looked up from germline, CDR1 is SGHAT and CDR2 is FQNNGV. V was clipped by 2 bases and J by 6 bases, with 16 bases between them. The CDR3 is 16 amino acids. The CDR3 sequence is CASSLNSGAVAGELFF. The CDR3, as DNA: TGTGCCAGCAGCTTAAATTCTGGGGCGGTGGCCGGGGAGCTGTTTTTT.